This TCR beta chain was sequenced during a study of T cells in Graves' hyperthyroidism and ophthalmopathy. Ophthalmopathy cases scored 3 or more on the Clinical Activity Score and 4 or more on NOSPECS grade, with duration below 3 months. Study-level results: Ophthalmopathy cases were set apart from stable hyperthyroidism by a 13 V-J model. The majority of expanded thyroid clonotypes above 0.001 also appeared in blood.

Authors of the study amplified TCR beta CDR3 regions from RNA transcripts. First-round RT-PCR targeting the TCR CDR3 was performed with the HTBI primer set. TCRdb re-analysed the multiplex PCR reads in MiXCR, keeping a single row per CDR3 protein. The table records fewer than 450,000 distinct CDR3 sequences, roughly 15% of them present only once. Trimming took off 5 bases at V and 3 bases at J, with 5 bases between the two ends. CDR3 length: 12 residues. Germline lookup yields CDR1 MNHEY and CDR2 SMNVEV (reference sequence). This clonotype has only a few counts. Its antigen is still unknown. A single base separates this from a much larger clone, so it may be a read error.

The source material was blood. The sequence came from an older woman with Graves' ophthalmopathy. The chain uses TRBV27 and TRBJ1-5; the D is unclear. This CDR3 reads CASSPTNQPQHF. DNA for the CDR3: TGTGCCAGCAGTCCAACCAATCAGCCCCAGCATTTT.